A single sample gave rise to the 2 T cell receptor beta chains below, sequenced in a study of shared clonotypes between healthy human individuals. Only in-frame clones appear in the TCRdb table, and some are missing; sequencing was by immunoSEQ multiplex PCR. Of over 2,000,000 clones in the sample, 93% were seen once. Naivety among CD8 cells was defined by CD45RO negativity and positive CCR7 selection, thereby excluding terminally differentiated effector memory CD45RA+ cells. Sequenced material: naive CD8+ T cells from PBMCs. Receptors originate from a man younger than 35 in good health. Some clones in this sample may be carry-over from other donors' samples.

V and J are TRBV23-1 and TRBJ2-5; D not certain. TRBV23-1 is noted as an ORF with a role that remains uncertain. Between the trimmed V and J ends, which lost 4 bases and 3 bases, there was a span of 9 bases. The CDR3 has 13 amino acids. The CDR3 protein is CASSRAWKETQYF. The CDR3 bases are TGCGCCAGCAGTCGCGCGTGGAAAGAGACCCAGTACTTC.

The V and J genes are TRBV18 and TRBJ2-2; D could derive from TRBD1 or TRBD2 (5 bases each). Trimming took 10 bases from V and 4 from J, leaving 19 bases between them. There are 15 residues in the CDR3. Germline V gene sequence: CDR1 KGHSH, CDR2 LQKENI. The CDR3 DNA is TGTGCCACCGACAGCCTCCCCGGGGTCACCGGGGAGCTGTTTTTT. Translation gives CATDSLPGVTGELFF. Supplemented by reference TRBV18 and TRBJ2-2, the full variable domain reads NAGVMQNPRHLVRRRGQEARLRCSPMKGHSHVYWYRQLPEEGLKFMVYLQKENIIDESGMPKERFSAEFPKEGPSILRIQQVVRGDSAAYFCATDSLPGVTGELFFGEGSRLTVL.